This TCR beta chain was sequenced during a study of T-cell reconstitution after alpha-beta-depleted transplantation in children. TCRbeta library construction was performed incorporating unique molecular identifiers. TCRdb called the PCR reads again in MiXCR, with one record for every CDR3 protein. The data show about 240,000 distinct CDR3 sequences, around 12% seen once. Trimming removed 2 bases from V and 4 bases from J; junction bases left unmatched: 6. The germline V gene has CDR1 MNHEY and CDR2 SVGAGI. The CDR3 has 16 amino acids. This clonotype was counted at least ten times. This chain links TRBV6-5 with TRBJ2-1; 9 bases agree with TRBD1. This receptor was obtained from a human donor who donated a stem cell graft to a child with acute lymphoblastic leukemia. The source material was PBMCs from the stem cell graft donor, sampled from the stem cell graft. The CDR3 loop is CASSYVSGQGYNEQFF. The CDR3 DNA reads TGTGCCAGCAGTTACGTTTCGGGACAGGGATACAATGAGCAGTTCTTC.